The following is a TCR beta chain sequence with its context. Its antigen is not known. This entry is derived from a study of cytomegalovirus exposure and HLA in healthy donors. Study context: Clustering assigned 81% of the roughly 430 genotyped donors to the Caucasian-associated ancestry cluster. The study, taken as a whole, reports: Relative to equally common others, HLA-associated TCR beta chains showed greater clonal expansion in a later analysis. Follow-up analysis later connected one missense variant in DCLRE1C with trimming of TCR beta V- and J-genes. Being productive about 87% or about 30% of the time was typical of most TCR beta V segments in an earlier analysis.

Trimming cost V 6 bases and J 1 base, with 18 bases left between them. From germline, CDR1 is SGHNT and CDR2 YYREEE (reference sequence). The CDR3 covers 16 residues. With 60 Vbeta and 13 Jbeta primers, the PCR was carried out. Repertoires were generated with immunoSEQ multiplex PCR, while TCRdb's copy carries only in-frame clones and drops some. Of roughly 120,000 clones listed, roughly 66% are singletons. V is TRBV5-4 and J is TRBJ2-3; D is possibly TRBD2 (6 bases). The sequenced material came from PBMCs. The clonotype originates from a man aged 55 to 70 in good health and CMV-seropositive. DNA of the CDR3: TGTGCCAGCACGACCCTCTTAGGCGGGGGCACAGATACGCAGTATTTT. Protein product: CASTTLLGGGTDTQYF.